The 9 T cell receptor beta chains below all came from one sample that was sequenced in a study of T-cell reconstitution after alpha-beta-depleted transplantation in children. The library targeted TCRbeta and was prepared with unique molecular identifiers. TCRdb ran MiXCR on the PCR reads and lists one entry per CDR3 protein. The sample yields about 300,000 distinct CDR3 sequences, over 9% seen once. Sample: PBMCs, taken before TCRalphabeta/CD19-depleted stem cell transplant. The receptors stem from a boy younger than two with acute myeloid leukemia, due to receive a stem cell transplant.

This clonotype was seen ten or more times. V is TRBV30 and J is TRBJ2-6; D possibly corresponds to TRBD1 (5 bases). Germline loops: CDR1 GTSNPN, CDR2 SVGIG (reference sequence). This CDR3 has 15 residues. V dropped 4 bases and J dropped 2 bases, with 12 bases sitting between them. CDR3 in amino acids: CAWNPGQPGANVLTF. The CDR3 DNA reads TGTGCCTGGAACCCTGGACAACCTGGGGCCAACGTCCTGACTTTC.

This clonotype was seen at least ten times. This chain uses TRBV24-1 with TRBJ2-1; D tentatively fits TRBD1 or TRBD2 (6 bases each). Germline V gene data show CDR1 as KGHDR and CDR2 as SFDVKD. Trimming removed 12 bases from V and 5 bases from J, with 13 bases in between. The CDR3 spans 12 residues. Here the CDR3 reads CAAGGTHNEQFF. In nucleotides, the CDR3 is TGTGCCGCCGGGGGCACCCACAATGAGCAGTTCTTC.

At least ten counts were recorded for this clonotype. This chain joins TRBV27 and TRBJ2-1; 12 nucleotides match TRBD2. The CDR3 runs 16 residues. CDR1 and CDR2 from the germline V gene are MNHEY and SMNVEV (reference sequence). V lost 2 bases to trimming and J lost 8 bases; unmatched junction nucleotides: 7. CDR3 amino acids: CASSLRLAGGPYEQFF. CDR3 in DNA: TGTGCCAGCAGTTTACGGCTAGCGGGAGGGCCGTATGAGCAGTTCTTC.

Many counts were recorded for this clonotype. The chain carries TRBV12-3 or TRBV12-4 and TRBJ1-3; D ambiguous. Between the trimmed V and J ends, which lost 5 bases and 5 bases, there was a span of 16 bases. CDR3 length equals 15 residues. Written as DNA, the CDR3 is TGTGCCAGCAGTCCCCGGGTGGATGGCAGAAACACCATATATTTT. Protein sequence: CASSPRVDGRNTIYF.

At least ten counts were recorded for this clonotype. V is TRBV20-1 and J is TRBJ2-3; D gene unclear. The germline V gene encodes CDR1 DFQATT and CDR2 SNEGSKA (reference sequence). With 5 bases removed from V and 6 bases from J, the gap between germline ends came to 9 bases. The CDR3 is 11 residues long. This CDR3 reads CSAPSRDTQYF. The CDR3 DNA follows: TGCAGTGCTCCCTCCCGGGATACGCAGTATTTT.

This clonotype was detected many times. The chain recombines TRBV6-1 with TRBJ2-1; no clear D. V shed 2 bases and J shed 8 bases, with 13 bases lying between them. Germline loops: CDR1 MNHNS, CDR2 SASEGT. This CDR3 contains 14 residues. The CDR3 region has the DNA TGTGCCAGCAGTGAATTGGTAGCCTCCGATGAGCAGTTCTTC. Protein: CASSELVASDEQFF.

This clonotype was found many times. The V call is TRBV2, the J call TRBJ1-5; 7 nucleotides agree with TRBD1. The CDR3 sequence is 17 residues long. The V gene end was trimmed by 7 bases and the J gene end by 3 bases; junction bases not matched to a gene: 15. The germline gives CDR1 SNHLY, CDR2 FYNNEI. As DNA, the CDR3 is TGTGCCAGCATGGGGGGATTGAACAGGGGAAACAATCAGCCCCAGCATTTT. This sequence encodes CASMGGLNRGNNQPQHF. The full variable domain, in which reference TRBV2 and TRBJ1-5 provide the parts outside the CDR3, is EPEVTQTPSHQVTQMGQEVILRCVPISNHLYFYWYRQILGQKVEFLVSFYNNEISEKSEIFDDQFSVERPDGSNFTLKIRSTKLEDSAMYFCASMGGLNRGNNQPQHFGDGTRLSIL.

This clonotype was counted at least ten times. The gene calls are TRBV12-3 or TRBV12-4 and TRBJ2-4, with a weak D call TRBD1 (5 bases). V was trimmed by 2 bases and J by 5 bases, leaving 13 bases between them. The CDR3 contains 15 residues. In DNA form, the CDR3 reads TGTGCCAGCAGTTTACTTTTAGGGGAAGAAAACATTCAGTACTTC. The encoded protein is CASSLLLGEENIQYF.

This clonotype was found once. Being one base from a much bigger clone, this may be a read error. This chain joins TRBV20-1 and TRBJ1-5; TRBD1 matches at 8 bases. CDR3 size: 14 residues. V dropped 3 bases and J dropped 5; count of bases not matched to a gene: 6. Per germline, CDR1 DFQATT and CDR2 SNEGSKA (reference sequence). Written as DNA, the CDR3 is TGCAGTGCTAGTAAGGGACAGGCGTATCAGCCCCAGCATTTT. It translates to CSASKGQAYQPQHF.